This paragraph covers one TCR beta chain sequence. Antigen unknown. Trimming left V 5 bases short and J 0 bases short, with 14 bases between. Germline CDR1 and CDR2: MDHEN and SYDVKM. The CDR3 covers 15 residues. This record comes from a study of T cell responses to AZD1222 COVID-19 vaccine. Findings and caveats of the study: Regions left unmutated in variants are reportedly the target of nearly half of spike-specific TCRs.

Profiling relied on immunoSEQ multiplex PCR, and the TCRdb table lists in-frame clones only, not all of them. The sample gives approximately 140,000 clones, around 90% of which show up once; roughly 3.4% is in the top ten. The TCR sequence derives from an adult who received the AZD1222 COVID-19 vaccine. Source: peripheral blood, taken 28 days after the second AZD1222 dose. The V and J genes are TRBV28 and TRBJ2-7; maybe TRBD2 (5 bases). The CDR3 DNA reads as TGTGCCAGCAGTCCCCAAGCGGTAAGCTCCTACGAGCAGTACTTC. It codes for CASSPQAVSSYEQYF.